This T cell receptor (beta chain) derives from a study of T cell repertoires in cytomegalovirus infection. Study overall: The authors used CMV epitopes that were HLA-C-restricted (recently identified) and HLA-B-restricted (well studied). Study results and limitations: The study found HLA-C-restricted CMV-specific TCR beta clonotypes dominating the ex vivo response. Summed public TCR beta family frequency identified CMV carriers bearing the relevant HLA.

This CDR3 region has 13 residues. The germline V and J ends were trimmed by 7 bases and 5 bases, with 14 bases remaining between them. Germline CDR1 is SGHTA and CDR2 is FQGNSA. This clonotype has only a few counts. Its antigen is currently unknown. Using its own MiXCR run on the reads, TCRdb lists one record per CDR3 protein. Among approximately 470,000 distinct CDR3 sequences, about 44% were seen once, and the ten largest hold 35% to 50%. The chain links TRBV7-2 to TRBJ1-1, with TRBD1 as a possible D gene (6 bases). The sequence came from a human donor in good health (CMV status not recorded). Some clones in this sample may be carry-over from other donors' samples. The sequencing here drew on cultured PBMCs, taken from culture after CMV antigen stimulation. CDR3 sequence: CASNPQRGTEAFF. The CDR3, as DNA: TGTGCCAGCAACCCCCAGAGGGGGACTGAAGCTTTCTTT.